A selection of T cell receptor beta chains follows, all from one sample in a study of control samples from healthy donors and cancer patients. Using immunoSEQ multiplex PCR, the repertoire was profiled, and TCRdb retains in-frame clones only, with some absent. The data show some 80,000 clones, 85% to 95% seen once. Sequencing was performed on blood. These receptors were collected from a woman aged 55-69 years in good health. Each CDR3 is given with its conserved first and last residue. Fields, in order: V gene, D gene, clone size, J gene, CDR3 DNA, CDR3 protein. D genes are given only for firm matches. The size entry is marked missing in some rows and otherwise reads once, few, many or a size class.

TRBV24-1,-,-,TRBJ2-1,TGTGCCACCAGTGACTTCACTACACGCAATGAGCAGTTCTTC,CATSDFTTRNEQFF
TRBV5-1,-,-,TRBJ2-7,TGCGCCAGCAGGGGGGGATCGACCTACGAGCAGTACTTC,CASRGGSTYEQYF
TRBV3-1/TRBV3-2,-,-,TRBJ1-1,TGTGCCAGCAGCCAAGATCCGGGGAACACTGAAGCTTTCTTT,CASSQDPGNTEAFF
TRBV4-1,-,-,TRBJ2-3,TGCGCCAGCAGCCAAGGAGGTGGAGATACGCAGTATTTT,CASSQGGGDTQYF
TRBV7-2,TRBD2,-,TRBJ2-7,TGTGCCAGCAGCCTTACATCTAGCGGGAGTGGGTACGAGCAGTACTTC,CASSLTSSGSGYEQYF
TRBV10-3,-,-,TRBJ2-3,TGTGCCATCAGTGTCAGGGTGGCAGATACGCAGTATTTT,CAISVRVADTQYF
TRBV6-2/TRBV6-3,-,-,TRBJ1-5,TGTGCCAGCAGTTACTACGTGGGGCAGGCCTTAAATCAGCCCCAGCATTTT,CASSYYVGQALNQPQHF
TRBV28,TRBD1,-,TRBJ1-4,TGTGCCGGCGCTTCGATGGACAGGGGGCGGGGTGAAAAACTGTTTTTT,CAGASMDRGRGEKLFF
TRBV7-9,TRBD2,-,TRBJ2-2,TGTGCCAGCAGCTTAGAGAACCTAGCGGCGAACACCGGGGAGCTGTTTTTT,CASSLENLAANTGELFF
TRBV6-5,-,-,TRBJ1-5,TGTGCCAGCAAGTTATATAGCAATCAGCCCCAGCATTTT,CASKLYSNQPQHF
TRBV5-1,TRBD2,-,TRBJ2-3,TGCGCCAGCAGCAGGGGGACTAGCGGGAGCACAGATACGCAGTATTTT,CASSRGTSGSTDTQYF
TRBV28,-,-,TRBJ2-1,TGTGCCAGCAGTTTTTCCCCCCGGGGTTACAATGAGCAGTTCTTC,CASSFSPRGYNEQFF
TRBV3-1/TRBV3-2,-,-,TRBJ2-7,TGTGCCAGCAGCCGGACGACGGGTAGCTCCTACGAGCAGTACTTC,CASSRTTGSSYEQYF
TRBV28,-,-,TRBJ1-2,TGTGCCAGCACCTTTGCAGGGTCGACCGCCTTTAACTATGGCTACACCTTC,CASTFAGSTAFNYGYTF
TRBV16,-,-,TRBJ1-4,TGTGCCAGCAGCCAGCTTAGAGAAAAACTGTTTTTT,CASSQLREKLFF
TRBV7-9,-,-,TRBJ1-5,TGTGCCAGCAGCCCTCTCTCGGGGCCCCAGCATTTT,CASSPLSGPQHF
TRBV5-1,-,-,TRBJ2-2,TGCGCCAGCAGGGCAGAACGAACCACCGGGGAGCTGTTTTTT,CASRAERTTGELFF
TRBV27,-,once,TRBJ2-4,TGTGCCAGCAGCCCCCAGAGGCTAGCCAAAAACATTCAGTACTTC,CASSPQRLAKNIQYF
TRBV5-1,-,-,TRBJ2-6,TGCGCCAGCAGCTTGAAACTCTCTGGGGCCAACGTCCTGACTTTC,CASSLKLSGANVLTF
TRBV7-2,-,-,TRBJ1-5,TGTGCCAGCAGCTTAGAAGGGCCCCAGCCCCAGCATTTT,CASSLEGPQPQHF
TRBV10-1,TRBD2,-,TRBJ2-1,TGCGCCAGCAGTGGCTACGGACTAGCGGGCAGTGATGGTGAGCAGTTCTTC,CASSGYGLAGSDGEQFF
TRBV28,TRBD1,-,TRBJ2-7,TGTGCCAGCAGGGGGACAGGGGTCGACGAGCAGTACTTC,CASRGTGVDEQYF
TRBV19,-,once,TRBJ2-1,TGTGCCAGTAGTATCTATCCTGGGCGGGTGGGCCCCGACAATGAGCAGTTCTTC,CASSIYPGRVGPDNEQFF
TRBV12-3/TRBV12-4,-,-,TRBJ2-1,TGTGCCAGCCGAAGTCTCGCCGGGGATGAGCAGTTCTTC,CASRSLAGDEQFF
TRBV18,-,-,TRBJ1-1,TGTGCCAGCTCACGGACAATGAACACTGAAGCTTTCTTT,CASSRTMNTEAFF